This T cell receptor beta chain derives from a study of blood T cells in healthy people across ages. The V end lost 7 bases, the J end lost 5 bases, and 5 bases lay between the germline ends. The CDR3 has 10 residues. From germline, CDR1 is WSHSY and CDR2 SAAADI. A sample-barcoded 5' primer and a J-beta primer mix were used in a second PCR of roughly 7 to 11 cycles. CDR3-containing paired-end reads numbering at least 3 million came from each sample. TCRdb re-analysed the 5' RACE reads in MiXCR, keeping a single row per CDR3 protein. The table lists roughly 1.4 million distinct CDR3 sequences, approximately 59% of them singletons, with roughly 7% in the top ten.

The chain links TRBV10-2 to TRBJ2-5; no clear D gene. This clonotype was obtained from a man between 18 and 35 years old in good health. Source material: blood. DNA of the CDR3: TGCGCCAGCAAGGAGGAGACCCAGTACTTC. As protein: CASKEETQYF.